This T cell receptor beta chain is drawn from a study of T cell changes during pregnancy in multiple sclerosis (dated by TCRdb to 2018 to 2020). In terms of the full investigation: Changes in the T cell repertoire over the course of pregnancy were examined in this study in women with multiple sclerosis.

CDR1 and CDR2 are drawn from the germline V gene: SGHNT, YENEEA. Counted from cysteine to phenylalanine, this CDR3 has 17 amino acids. The sequence is cut down to CDR3 DNA, 51 bases in frame from base 1. V is pruned by 1 base and J by 9 bases, leaving 12 bases of the junction without a gene match. Note on this clone: Its antigen is not yet known. Per-nucleotide qualities are absent, and no much larger clonotype sits a single base away.

Library construction relied on the immunoSEQ multiplex PCR assay. The table was pulled from immuneACCESS by TCRdb, which kept in-frame rearrangements only. Such tables lose some clones; where checked, under half of the loss comes from unresolved V genes, and the rest has no known cause. The sample includes approximately 35,000 clones, with roughly nine tenths observed a single time. 0.44% of the sample belongs to the ten largest clones. Recombination connected TRBV11-3 to TRBJ2-1; TRBD2 aligns with 10 central bases. The sample consisted of CD4+ T cells from peripheral blood mononuclear cells, taken in the second trimester of pregnancy. The receptor comes from a female donor in good health, enrolled as a control in a pregnancy study. CDR3 protein: CASSLGGLAALGGEQFF. The sequenced DNA: TGTGCCAGCAGCTTAGGCGGACTAGCGGCCTTGGGCGGTGAGCAGTTCTTC.